This T cell receptor (beta chain) emerged from a study of T cell responses to AZD1222 COVID-19 vaccine. Study at large: Pooled samples include second doses given at about 4 or 12 weeks. Overall study findings and caveats: At baseline, seropositivity was found in only a handful of AZD1222 recipients. After the peak T cell response, and only then, were repertoires sampled.

TCRdb's table, derived via immunoSEQ multiplex PCR, lists solely in-frame clones and lacks some. The data contain around 76,000 clones, approximately 81% of them seen just once; the ten biggest clones take up about 12%. Losses at the gene ends were 4 bases for V and 10 bases for J; bases not matched to a gene: 7. The CDR3 runs to 15 residues. Germline V gene data show CDR1 as LGHNA and CDR2 as YSLEER. On this clone itself: What it binds is not known.

This TCR came from an adult in good health. The sequenced sample was peripheral blood, obtained on day 0 of AZD1222 vaccination. V usage is TRBV4-3 and J usage is TRBJ2-1; 13 positions match TRBD2. CDR3 coding DNA: TGCGCCAGCAGCCTCACAGCGGGACTAGCGGGGGAGCAGTTCTTC. Translating gives CASSLTAGLAGEQFF.